A single sample gave rise to the 9 T cell receptor beta chains below, sequenced in a study of blood T cell repertoires in COVID-19. Produced via immunoSEQ multiplex PCR; TCRdb's table is partial and in-frame only. This sample has approximately 96,000 clones, with around 96% found just once. Sequences were obtained from peripheral blood. The receptors come from a human donor with active COVID-19. The donor label of this sample is uncertain.

The chain combines TRBV1 with TRBJ1-6; whether TRBD1, the table's D call, matches the DNA was not checked. TRBV1 is termed a pseudogene. The CDR3 has 17 residues. The CDR3: CTSSQIWPSSYNSPLHF. The DNA for the CDR3 is TGCACCAGCAGCCAAATATGGCCCTCCTCCTATAATTCACCCCTCCACTTT.

This chain joins TRBV24-1 and TRBJ2-1; tentative D call: TRBD2 (6 bases). Trimming left V 5 bases short and J 2 bases short, with 9 bases between. The CDR3 runs 14 residues. Looked up from germline, CDR1 is KGHDR and CDR2 is SFDVKD. Here the CDR3 reads CATSGRETYNEQFF. The CDR3 DNA reads as TGTGCCACCAGTGGGCGGGAAACCTACAATGAGCAGTTCTTC.

This clone has a single count. The chain is built from TRBV9 and TRBJ2-1, with D unresolved. The CDR3 spans 15 residues. Germline V lookup: CDR1 SGDLS, CDR2 YYNGEE. V lost 0 bases, J lost 0 bases, and 7 bases lay in between. The CDR3 region has the DNA TGTGCCAGCAGCGTAGATAGGAGCTCCTACAATGAGCAGTTCTTC. This translates into CASSVDRSSYNEQFF.

The chain carries TRBV19 and TRBJ1-1; TRBD1 might be the D (5 bases). Per germline, CDR1 LNHDA and CDR2 SQIVND (reference sequence). This CDR3 has 12 amino acids. Trimming left V 6 bases short and J 9 bases short, with 14 bases between. The CDR3 is CASRGRRTQAFF. CDR3 coding DNA: TGTGCCAGTAGAGGCCGTCGGACACAAGCTTTCTTT.

The chain has TRBV2 and TRBJ1-2; D might be TRBD1 (5 bases). V lost 3 bases, J lost 1 base, and 18 bases lay in between. The germline V gene encodes CDR1 SNHLY and CDR2 FYNNEI. The CDR3 loop spans 17 amino acids. The CDR3 loop is CASSDLGGASGNYGYTF. CDR3 sequence (DNA): TGTGCCAGCAGTGATCTGGGTGGGGCCTCGGGTAACTATGGCTACACCTTC.

This clone was counted a single time. The rearrangement uses TRBV5-6 and TRBJ2-3, with TRBD1 identical over 9 bases. This CDR3 has 16 amino acids. Per germline, CDR1 SGHDT and CDR2 YYEEEE. V dropped 4 bases and J dropped 5; count of bases not matched to a gene: 11. The CDR3 DNA is TGTGCCAGCAGCGAGTCCCGGGACAGGGTAAGAGATACGCAGTATTTT. Its protein is CASSESRDRVRDTQYF.

The chain employs TRBV11-2 and TRBJ2-3; 8 bases agree with TRBD2. This CDR3 has 14 residues. In germline, CDR1 is SGHAT, CDR2 FQNNGV. The V gene end was trimmed by 1 base and the J gene end by 5 bases; junction bases not matched to a gene: 2. The CDR3 DNA follows: TGTGCCAGCAGCTTAGTCGGGGGGGTAGATACGCAGTATTTT. It translates to CASSLVGGVDTQYF.

The chain carries TRBV20-1 and TRBJ2-3; D is possibly TRBD1 (5 bases). CDR3 length: 14 residues. The V end was cut by 3 bases, the J end by 0 bases, with 10 bases between. CDR1 is DFQATT, CDR2 SNEGSKA, per germline (reference sequence). CDR3 nucleotides: TGCAGTGCTAGTTCGACAGCCAGCACAGATACGCAGTATTTT. It translates to CSASSTASTDTQYF.

The V gene is TRBV6-5, the J gene TRBJ2-2, with 8 bases lining up with TRBD2. Germline CDR1 MNHEY, CDR2 SVGAGI. CDR3 length: 15 residues. Germline trimming cut 5 bases from V and 2 bases from J; bases unmatched to any gene: 4. The CDR3: CASSRLAQNTGELFF. The CDR3 nucleotides read TGTGCCAGCAGTAGACTAGCGCAAAACACCGGGGAGCTGTTTTTT.